A single sample gave rise to the 28 T cell receptor beta chains below, sequenced in a study of early T cells in non-severe SARS-CoV-2 infection. TCRdb redid the calling of the 5' RACE reads with MiXCR, one entry per CDR3 protein. The sample gives some 64,000 distinct CDR3 sequences, approximately 11% of which show up once; more than 1.5% is in the top ten. Sequencing was performed on whole blood. The source is an adult who was a healthcare worker with PCR-confirmed SARS-CoV-2 infection or an uninfected control (not recorded which).

This clonotype was picked up a small number of times. The chain has TRBV5-1 and TRBJ1-1; D remains ambiguous. This CDR3 region has 14 residues. The V end lost 0 bases, the J end lost 2 bases, and 8 bases lay between the germline ends. Germline loops: CDR1 SGHRS, CDR2 YFSETQ. The CDR3 protein is CASSLAGSNTEAFF. The DNA for the CDR3 is TGCGCCAGCAGCTTGGCCGGGTCCAACACTGAAGCTTTCTTT.

The sample holds many counts of this clonotype. The chain is built from TRBV10-3 and TRBJ2-7; D is unclear. CDR1 and CDR2 (germline): ENHRY, SYGVKD. The length of the CDR3 is 13 residues. V was shortened by 2 bases and J by 0 bases, with 5 bases between the two germline ends. In DNA form, the CDR3 reads TGTGCCATCAGTGAGGCTAGCTCCTACGAGCAGTACTTC. It yields the protein CAISEASSYEQYF.

This clonotype is a singleton in its sample. V and J are TRBV12-3 or TRBV12-4 and TRBJ1-1; perhaps TRBD1 as D (5 bases). CDR3 length: 14 amino acids. Deletions cut 4 bases from V and 0 bases from J, with 9 bases between. CDR3 amino acids: CASSSAGLNTEAFF. The CDR3 bases are TGTGCCAGCAGTTCGGCAGGGTTGAACACTGAAGCTTTCTTT.

A remark on this clonotype: This may be a read error: a much more frequent sequence differs by one nucleotide. J is TRBJ2-5 and V is TRBV11-2; no firm D call. Germline CDR1 and CDR2: SGHAT and FQNNGV. CDR3 length: 13 amino acids. DNA for the CDR3: TGTGCCGGCAGCTTAGTACCACAAGAGACCCAGTACTTC. Translation gives CAGSLVPQETQYF.

This clonotype has at least ten counts. V and J are TRBV6-4 and TRBJ2-3; unclear D gene. The length of the CDR3 is 12 residues. With 0 bases removed from V and 4 bases from J, the gap between germline ends came to 2 bases. CDR1 is MRHNA and CDR2 is SNTAGT in the germline V gene. The CDR3 sequence: CASSDSADTQYF. CDR3 coding DNA: TGTGCCAGCAGTGACTCGGCAGATACGCAGTATTTT.

In this sample, this clonotype turned up a few times. The chain couples TRBV11-2 to TRBJ2-5; D not resolved. CDR1 and CDR2 from the germline V gene are SGHAT and FQNNGV. There are 16 residues in the CDR3. V dropped 2 bases and J dropped 1 base, with 14 bases sitting between them. The CDR3 bases are TGTGCCAGCAGCTTAAGACCCACAGCGATCCAAGAGACCCAGTACTTC. This gives the protein CASSLRPTAIQETQYF.

This clonotype was found many times. V gene TRBV27 combines with J gene TRBJ2-3, with D perhaps assigned TRBD1 or TRBD2 (5 bases each). The germline gives CDR1 MNHEY, CDR2 SMNVEV (reference sequence). V lost 5 bases to trimming and J lost 8 bases, with 14 bases between them. The CDR3 loop spans 13 amino acids. CDR3 residues: CASSLQSGGTQYF. The CDR3 DNA follows: TGTGCCAGCAGTCTCCAAAGTGGGGGTACGCAGTATTTT.

This rearrangement joins TRBV7-8 to TRBJ1-2; D is unresolved. Trimming cost V 0 bases and J 0 bases, with 8 bases left between them. The germline V gene has CDR1 SGHVS and CDR2 FQNEAQ. This CDR3 is 15 amino acids long. CDR3 region: CASSLARGTNYGYTF. For the CDR3, the DNA is TGTGCCAGCAGCTTAGCCCGGGGAACTAACTATGGCTACACCTTC.

The rearrangement links TRBV12-3 or TRBV12-4 to TRBJ2-3; either TRBD1 or TRBD2 may supply D (5 bases each). V was trimmed by 5 bases and J by 1 base, leaving 16 bases between them. The length of the CDR3 is 16 residues. The chain's CDR3 is CASSPLGTVGTDTQYF. The CDR3 DNA follows: TGTGCCAGCAGTCCCCTGGGGACCGTCGGCACAGATACGCAGTATTTT.

Here the CDR3 DNA reads TGTGCCAGCAGCGTGGACGCCGGGACATACTACGAGCAGTACTTC. This translates into CASSVDAGTYYEQYF. The chain uses TRBV11-2 and TRBJ2-7; possible D gene TRBD1, 6 bases. V was cut by 5 bases and J by 3 bases, with 17 bases left in between. The CDR3 has 15 residues. CDR1 SGHAT and CDR2 FQNNGV come from the germline V gene.

This clonotype was seen ten or more times. Germline and junction disagree at one end, which may indicate a read error. The rearrangement uses TRBV12-3 or TRBV12-4 and TRBJ1-2; the D is unclear. The CDR3 sequence is 13 residues long. For the CDR3, the DNA is TGTGCCAGCAGCTTAGGGCTAAACTATGGCTACACCTTC. Its translation is CASSLGLNYGYTF.

This clonotype was picked up many times. The chain has TRBV30 and TRBJ1-1; 7 positions agree with TRBD1. The germline V gene encodes CDR1 GTSNPN and CDR2 SVGIG (reference sequence). This CDR3 spans 20 amino acids. V dropped 1 base and J dropped 3; count of bases not matched to a gene: 23. In nucleotides, the CDR3 is TGTGCCTGGAGTGAGGGGGAAATGACAGGGTGGAGGAAACGGTACACTGAAGCTTTCTTT. Translation: CAWSEGEMTGWRKRYTEAFF. Full variable domain (rest looked up from reference TRBV30 and TRBJ1-1): SQTIHQWPATLVQPVGSPLSLECTVEGTSNPNLYWYRQAAGRGLQLLFYSVGIGQISSEVPQNLSASRPQDRQFILSSKKLLLSDSGFYLCAWSEGEMTGWRKRYTEAFFGQGTRLTVV.

The genes are TRBV10-1 and TRBJ2-4; possibly TRBD1 or TRBD2 for D (5 bases each). V was cut by 6 bases and J by 0 bases, with 12 bases left in between. The CDR3 contains 15 residues. Germline assignment: CDR1 WNHNN and CDR2 SYGVQD (reference sequence). CDR3 bases: TGCGCCAGCAGAGGGACGGATGTAGCCAAAAACATTCAGTACTTC. This codes for CASRGTDVAKNIQYF.

Comment on this clonotype: It may be a read error: a sequence one base away is much more abundant. This chain connects TRBV7-2 to TRBJ2-3; D unresolved. Germline V gives CDR1 SGHTA, CDR2 FQGNSA. This CDR3 comprises 12 residues. The V end lost 5 bases, the J end lost 6 bases, and 9 bases lay between the germline ends. The CDR3 DNA is TGTGCCAGCAGCCCGTCTTGGGATACGCAGTATTTT. Encoded protein: CASSPSWDTQYF. The entire variable domain, with the rest obtained from reference TRBV7-2 and TRBJ2-3, is as follows: GAGVSQSPSNKVTEKGKDVELRCDPISGHTALYWYRQSLGQGLEFLIYFQGNSAPDKSGLPSDRFSAERTGGSVSTLTIQRTQQEDSAVYLCASSPSWDTQYFGPGTRLTVL.

This clonotype was recorded at least ten times. The CDR3 reads CAWSVRRQETQYF. The CDR3 region has the DNA TGTGCCTGGAGTGTACGGCGCCAAGAGACCCAGTACTTC. The V gene is TRBV30, the J gene TRBJ2-5; D gene ambiguous. Trimming cost V 0 bases and J 1 base, with 6 bases left between them. CDR3 length: 13 residues. The germline V gene has CDR1 GTSNPN and CDR2 SVGIG (reference sequence).

The chain is built from TRBV7-2 and TRBJ2-3, with a tentative D call TRBD1 (6 bases). The length of the CDR3 is 16 residues. Trimming shortened V by 4 bases and J by 2 bases, and 16 bases separated the two germline ends. Germline CDR1 SGHTA, CDR2 FQGNSA. As DNA, the CDR3 is TGTGCCAGCAGCTCAGGGGCGTCCACCAACACAGATACGCAGTATTTT. It translates to CASSSGASTNTDTQYF.

This clonotype was seen a few times. The gene calls are TRBV6-2 or TRBV6-3 and TRBJ1-1, with unresolved D. Germline V gene lookup returns CDR1 MNHEY and CDR2 SVGEGT. Trimming shortened V by 0 bases and J by 8 bases, and 10 bases separated the two germline ends. The CDR3 is 13 residues long. The CDR3 sequence is CASSYSLPPEAFF. The DNA of the CDR3 is TGTGCCAGCAGTTACTCGCTGCCGCCCGAAGCTTTCTTT.

There are a few counts of this clonotype. The chain carries TRBV7-2 and TRBJ1-4; D call uncertain. The V gene's germline CDR1 is SGHTA and CDR2 FQGNSA. The CDR3 contains 14 residues. Trimming shortened V by 1 base and J by 6 bases, and 9 bases separated the two germline ends. The CDR3 spells CASSLGRPYEKLFF. The CDR3 DNA follows: TGTGCCAGCAGCTTAGGTCGACCGTATGAAAAACTGTTTTTT. Full variable domain (outside the CDR3, taken from reference TRBV7-2 and TRBJ1-4): GAGVSQSPSNKVTEKGKDVELRCDPISGHTALYWYRQSLGQGLEFLIYFQGNSAPDKSGLPSDRFSAERTGGSVSTLTIQRTQQEDSAVYLCASSLGRPYEKLFFGSGTQLSVL.

This clonotype was seen many times. The V gene is TRBV3-1, the J gene TRBJ1-3; no clear D. Trimming took off 6 bases at V and 0 bases at J, with 12 bases between the two ends. Germline lookup yields CDR1 LGHDT and CDR2 YNNKEL (reference sequence). The CDR3 contains 15 residues. The CDR3 reads CASSLHQSSGNTIYF. The CDR3 DNA follows: TGTGCCAGCAGTCTACATCAGAGCTCTGGAAACACCATATATTTT.

The rearrangement uses TRBV5-1 and TRBJ2-1; 7 bases line up with TRBD2. Trimming took 2 bases from V and 10 from J; bases not matched to a gene: 12. This CDR3 contains 15 residues. Germline V gene lookup returns CDR1 SGHRS and CDR2 YFSETQ. The CDR3 region has the DNA TGCGCCAGCAGCTTAGCTATCGGGACTAAAGAAGAGCAGTTCTTC. It translates to CASSLAIGTKEEQFF.

This clonotype was picked up a small number of times. The J gene is TRBJ2-3, the V gene TRBV5-4, with D perhaps TRBD1 (6 bases). The V end lost 4 bases, the J end lost 4 bases, and 16 bases lay between the germline ends. This CDR3 has 15 residues. Germline CDR1 is SGHNT and CDR2 is YYREEE (reference sequence). The CDR3 spells CASSVTGSTADTQYF. The CDR3 nucleotides read TGTGCCAGCAGCGTTACAGGGAGTACGGCAGATACGCAGTATTTT.

This clonotype was seen at least ten times. The chain uses TRBV13 and TRBJ2-3; TRBD2 might be the D (5 bases). Looked up from germline, CDR1 is PRHDT and CDR2 is FYEKMQ (reference sequence). The V gene lost 0 bases and the J gene lost 4 bases, with 17 bases spanning the gap. The CDR3 has 17 residues. The CDR3: CASSLGLSAGVSDTQYF. In nucleotides, the CDR3 is TGTGCCAGCAGCTTAGGCCTATCTGCCGGGGTTTCAGATACGCAGTATTTT. The entire variable domain, with the rest obtained from reference TRBV13 and TRBJ2-3, is as follows: AAGVIQSPRHLIKEKRETATLKCYPIPRHDTVYWYQQGPGQDPQFLISFYEKMQSDKGSIPDRFSAQQFSDYHSELNMSSLELGDSALYFCASSLGLSAGVSDTQYFGPGTRLTVL.

For this clonotype: Since a much larger clone is just one base distant, this may be a read error. The chain recombines TRBV29-1 with TRBJ2-2, with D possibly called TRBD1 or TRBD2 (5 bases each). The CDR3 sequence is 13 residues long. CDR1 and CDR2 (germline): SQVTM, ANQGSEA. The CDR3: CSARQTNTGELSF. Here the CDR3 DNA reads TGCAGCGCTCGACAGACTAACACCGGGGAGCTGTCTTTT.

This clonotype was detected ten times or more. The chain employs TRBV7-3 and TRBJ2-1; 14 positions agree with TRBD2. The germline CDR1 and CDR2 sequences are SGHTA and FQGTGA. The CDR3 loop spans 13 amino acids. V lost 4 bases, J lost 13 bases, and 3 bases stayed unmatched. The CDR3 coding sequence is TGTGCCAGCAGCTCGGGACTAGCGGGAGCCCAGTTCTTC. This codes for CASSSGLAGAQFF.

This clonotype appeared many times. CDR3 sequence reads: CASSLSQGSTDTQYF. As DNA, the CDR3 is TGTGCCAGCAGCTTATCCCAGGGTAGCACAGATACGCAGTATTTT. The chain uses TRBV7-2 and TRBJ2-3; possibly TRBD1 for D (5 bases). The CDR3 sequence is 15 residues long. Germline assignment: CDR1 SGHTA and CDR2 FQGNSA. With 2 bases removed from V and 0 bases from J, the gap between germline ends came to 9 bases.

This clonotype was seen many times. The chain uses TRBV12-3 or TRBV12-4 and TRBJ1-2; 9 bases agree with TRBD1. This CDR3 contains 14 residues. Trimming cost V 4 bases and J 4 bases; bases outside gene matches: 4. This CDR3 is CASSWSGQGYGYTF. In nucleotides, the CDR3 is TGTGCCAGCAGTTGGTCGGGACAGGGCTATGGCTACACCTTC.

The V call is TRBV5-1, the J call TRBJ1-2; D perhaps matches TRBD1 (6 bases). V dropped 2 bases and J dropped 8 bases, with 16 bases sitting between them. CDR1 is SGHRS and CDR2 is YFSETQ in the germline V gene. CDR3 length: 14 residues. CDR3: CASSFGRGRDGYTF. For the CDR3, the DNA is TGCGCCAGCAGCTTTGGCAGGGGCAGGGACGGCTACACCTTC. Full variable domain (missing parts from reference TRBV5-1 and TRBJ1-2): KAGVTQTPRYLIKTRGQQVTLSCSPISGHRSVSWYQQTPGQGLQFLFEYFSETQRNKGNFPGRFSGRQFSNSRSEMNVSTLELGDSALYLCASSFGRGRDGYTFGSGTRLTVV.

V is TRBV29-1 and J is TRBJ2-1; D is undetermined. The CDR3 covers 11 residues. Trimming removed 3 bases from V and 9 bases from J, with 9 bases in between. Germline V gene sequence: CDR1 SQVTM, CDR2 ANQGSEA. CDR3 DNA sequence: TGCAGCGTTGATTATATGTTTGAGCAGTTCTTC. Translation gives CSVDYMFEQFF.